These 10 T cell receptor beta chains share one sample of origin, sequenced in a study of cytomegalovirus exposure and HLA in healthy donors (dated by TCRdb to 2015 to 2018). Libraries were constructed by the immunoSEQ multiplex PCR assay. For the multiplex PCR, a mixture combining 60 forward primers for TCR Vbeta segments and 13 reverse primers for TCR Jbeta segments was used. Not all clones reach the TCRdb copy of this immuneACCESS table, which keeps in-frame sequences only. Checked studies attribute under half of the gap to unresolved V genes and leave the rest unexplained. Counted in this sample were about 190,000 clones; approximately 78% of them appeared once. In total, the top ten clones hold roughly 1.5% of the sample. Material: PBMCs. The origin of the receptors is a young woman in good health and CMV-seronegative.

This rearrangement joins TRBV30 to TRBJ2-2, with 11 bases lining up with TRBD2. The ends lost 5 bases at V and 1 base at J; junction bases unmatched: 6. This CDR3 contains 16 residues. The germline V gene encodes CDR1 GTSNPN and CDR2 SVGIG (reference sequence). The CDR3 nucleotides read TGTGCCTGGTACAGTAGCGGGAGGGGGAACACCGGGGAGCTGTTTTTT. Its translation: CAWYSSGRGNTGELFF.

The V call is TRBV11-2, the J call TRBJ2-1; D might be TRBD1 (5 bases). This CDR3 spans 16 amino acids. CDR1 and CDR2 from the germline V gene are SGHAT and FQNNGV. V shed 2 bases and J shed 8 bases, with 19 bases lying between them. CDR3 DNA sequence: TGTGCCAGCAGCTTACTCGGAATCCCTAGGGGTGATGAGCAGTTCTTC. This translates into CASSLLGIPRGDEQFF.

This clone is a singleton in its sample. The J gene is TRBJ2-1, the V gene TRBV4-1, with D tentatively TRBD2 (5 bases). This CDR3 region has 16 residues. Germline V gives CDR1 MGHRA, CDR2 YSYEKL. V was trimmed by 3 bases and J by 2 bases, leaving 14 bases between them. CDR3 coding DNA: TGCGCCAGCAGCCAGCTGGACTTACTAACCTACAATGAGCAGTTCTTC. It codes for CASSQLDLLTYNEQFF.

This clone was found once. The chain combines TRBV4-2 with TRBJ2-3, with 10 bases fitting TRBD2. Germline-derived CDR1 and CDR2 are LGHNA and YNFKEQ. This CDR3 region has 15 residues. After removal of 2 bases from V and 6 bases from J, the junction contained 5 bases not matched to a gene. CDR3: CASSQPSGGGDTQYF. Here the CDR3 DNA reads TGTGCCAGCAGCCAACCTAGCGGGGGCGGTGATACGCAGTATTTT.

The J gene is TRBJ1-5, the V gene TRBV10-3, with no clear D. CDR3 length equals 15 residues. CDR1 is ENHRY and CDR2 is SYGVKD in the germline V gene. V gave up 2 bases and J gave up 6 bases, with 14 bases separating them. The CDR3 region has the DNA TGTGCCATCAGTGAGGCGACGTTGGCGGTTCAGCCCCAGCATTTT. Its protein is CAISEATLAVQPQHF.

There are a few counts of this clone. The chain combines TRBV4-1 with TRBJ1-1; 8 bases agree with TRBD1. V trimming: 4 bases; J trimming: 5 bases; junction bases outside the gene matches: 3. Germline loops: CDR1 MGHRA, CDR2 YSYEKL. The CDR3 loop spans 13 amino acids. The CDR3 region is CASSRDRPTEAFF. In DNA, the CDR3 is TGCGCCAGCAGCCGGGACAGGCCTACTGAAGCTTTCTTT.

This chain uses TRBV20-1 with TRBJ2-7; D gene unclear. The V gene lost 6 bases and the J gene lost 6 bases, with 6 bases spanning the gap. This CDR3 has 9 amino acids. Per germline, CDR1 DFQATT and CDR2 SNEGSKA (reference sequence). CDR3 sequence: CSASCEQYF. CDR3 sequence (DNA): TGCAGTGCCTCGTGCGAGCAGTACTTC.

The chain joins TRBV7-8 to TRBJ2-7, with 12 bases that match TRBD2. Unmatched junction bases numbered 9, after V lost 3 bases and J lost 6 bases. The CDR3 is 16 residues long. CDR1 and CDR2 (germline): SGHVS, FQNEAQ. The CDR3 DNA reads as TGTGCCAGCAGCTTCCTAGCGGGAGGGGCCCCCCTCGAGCAGTACTTC. Translation gives CASSFLAGGAPLEQYF. Supplemented by reference TRBV7-8 and TRBJ2-7, the full variable domain reads GAGVSQSPRYKVAKRGQDVALRCDPISGHVSLFWYQQALGQGPEFLTYFQNEAQLDKSGLPSDRFFAERPEGSVSTLKIQRTQQEDSAVYLCASSFLAGGAPLEQYFGPGTRLTVT.

V and J are TRBV6-5 and TRBJ2-5, with D hard to call. From germline, CDR1 is MNHEY and CDR2 SVGAGI. Deletions cut 6 bases from V and 1 base from J, with 15 bases between. The CDR3 is 15 residues long. The CDR3 sequence is CASSSLAYAQETQYF. CDR3 nucleotides: TGTGCCAGCAGCTCCCTTGCGTACGCCCAAGAGACCCAGTACTTC.

This clone has only one observation. This rearrangement joins TRBV7-9 to TRBJ2-5; TRBD2 matches at 7 bases. The CDR3 is 16 residues long. Germline V gives CDR1 SEHNR, CDR2 FQNEAQ (reference sequence). Trimming took 1 base from V and 2 from J; bases not matched to a gene: 7. The CDR3 sequence: CASSLGAGEEQETQYF. CDR3 bases: TGTGCCAGCAGCTTAGGTGCGGGAGAAGAGCAAGAGACCCAGTACTTC.